This TCR beta chain was obtained from a study of T cells in Graves' hyperthyroidism and ophthalmopathy. Study-level results: Model predictions of ophthalmopathy came a median approximately 6 months before onset. Most thyroid-expanded clonotypes above 0.001 were also found in blood.

Patients with ophthalmopathy all had a Clinical Activity Score of at least 3, a NOSPECS grade of at least 4 and duration under 3 months. PBMCs were derived from 7.5 to 10 ml fresh peripheral blood. As to this clonotype: Its antigen remains unidentified.

CDR1 and CDR2 (germline): SGHNT, YENEEA. The CDR3 covers 14 residues. Germline trimming cut 4 bases from V and 6 bases from J; bases unmatched to any gene: 9. Amplified TCR beta CDR3 regions derived from RNA transcripts. HTBI primers were used for first-round RT-PCR of the TCR CDR3. TCRdb recomputed calls from the multiplex PCR reads with MiXCR, one row per CDR3 protein. The sample carries under 550,000 distinct CDR3 sequences, 15% to 20% recorded once. This receptor was identified in a man aged 35-49 years with Graves' ophthalmopathy. This rearrangement joins TRBV11-3 to TRBJ2-7, with TRBD1 identical over 7 bases. What was sequenced was blood. This CDR3 is CASSSGQKGAEQYF. The CDR3 DNA follows: TGTGCCAGCAGCTCTGGGCAGAAGGGGGCCGAGCAGTACTTC.